Listed here are 22 T cell receptor beta chains from one sample, sequenced in a study of blood T cell repertoires in COVID-19 (dated by TCRdb to the early 2020s). The receptor library was made with the immunoSEQ multiplex PCR assay. What TCRdb holds here is the immuneACCESS table cut down to in-frame rearrangements. Part of the clones is not present; checked against another copy, under half of the missing clones reflect an unresolved V gene, and the others are unexplained. The sample includes over 200,000 clones, with roughly 90% observed a single time. Of the sample, 3% to 3.5% is held by the ten largest clones. Sequences were obtained from PBMCs or T cells enriched from blood (not recorded which). The receptor set was obtained from a woman aged 45-65 years in a cohort exposed to, infected with or recovered from COVID-19 (not recorded which).

The chain is built from TRBV28 and TRBJ2-5; TRBD1 agrees at 10 bases. Trimming took 4 bases from V and 3 from J; bases not matched to a gene: 2. The CDR3 consists of 14 residues. Germline lookup yields CDR1 MDHEN and CDR2 SYDVKM. In DNA, the CDR3 is TGTGCCAGCAGTTCGGACAGGGGGGAAGAGACCCAGTACTTC. Translation gives CASSSDRGEETQYF.

The chain recombines TRBV6-5 with TRBJ2-1; TRBD2 might be the D (6 bases). CDR1 and CDR2 from the germline V gene are MNHEY and SVGAGI. The CDR3 runs to 16 residues. Between the trimmed V and J ends, which lost 0 bases and 2 bases, there was a span of 11 bases. DNA for the CDR3: TGTGCCAGCAGTTACTCCTACGGGGGTGCCTACAATGAGCAGTTCTTC. As protein: CASSYSYGGAYNEQFF.

This rearrangement joins TRBV3-1 (or the pseudogene TRBV3-2) to TRBJ2-7; 7 positions match TRBD1. Per germline, CDR1 LGHDT and CDR2 YNNKEL (reference sequence). Trimming cost V 4 bases and J 3 bases; bases outside gene matches: 6. The CDR3 extends over 14 amino acids. The CDR3 protein is CASSRGTVVYEQYF. CDR3 coding DNA: TGTGCCAGCAGCCGAGGGACAGTTGTCTACGAGCAGTACTTC.

The chain recombines TRBV13 with TRBJ2-5; TRBD2 is a possible D gene (6 bases). Trimming left V 7 bases short and J 3 bases short, with 12 bases between. CDR3 size: 13 residues. Germline V gene lookup returns CDR1 PRHDT and CDR2 FYEKMQ (reference sequence). The CDR3 DNA sequence: TGTGCCAGCACCGACCGCGGGGAAGAGACCCAGTACTTC. Its protein is CASTDRGEETQYF.

This clone was recorded once. The rearrangement uses TRBV28 and TRBJ2-1; 8 nucleotides align to TRBD1. Germline V gene data show CDR1 as MDHEN and CDR2 as SYDVKM. The ends lost 6 bases at V and 3 bases at J; junction bases unmatched: 7. The length of the CDR3 is 15 residues. CDR3 coding DNA: TGTGCCAGCAGGACCCAGGGGGCCAACTACAATGAGCAGTTCTTC. Translation: CASRTQGANYNEQFF.

This clone was counted a few times. The V gene is TRBV27, the J gene TRBJ1-3; tentative D call: TRBD1 (6 bases). V lost 8 bases and J 0 bases, leaving 26 bases between the germline ends. This CDR3 has 19 residues. Germline values: CDR1 MNHEY, CDR2 SMNVEV (reference sequence). CDR3 DNA sequence: TGTGCCAGCCCATTCCCCCGCCTGGACAGCCTAAGCTCTGGAAACACCATATATTTT. This gives the protein CASPFPRLDSLSSGNTIYF.

The table lists this clone with a count of one. The rearrangement uses TRBV3-1 (or the pseudogene TRBV3-2) and TRBJ1-1; 7 bases match TRBD1. The CDR3 totals 16 residues. Germline values: CDR1 LGHDT, CDR2 YNNKEL (reference sequence). Trimming removed 4 bases from V and 4 bases from J; junction bases left unmatched: 12. The CDR3 nucleotides read TGTGCCAGCAGCCCGACAGGGATCAGTGGCCTCACTGAAGCTTTCTTT. It translates to CASSPTGISGLTEAFF.

The gene calls are TRBV7-2 and TRBJ2-3; weak D call: TRBD2 (6 bases). CDR1 SGHTA and CDR2 FQGNSA come from the germline V gene. Deletions cut 3 bases from V and 4 bases from J, with 11 bases between. This CDR3 spans 14 amino acids. The CDR3 DNA reads as TGTGCCAGCAGCTTCGGGAGCCTGGCAGATACGCAGTATTTT. This sequence encodes CASSFGSLADTQYF.

V is TRBV10-2 and J is TRBJ2-7; D gene unclear. There are 13 residues in the CDR3. Germline CDR1 and CDR2: WSHSY and SAAADI. V lost 3 bases, J lost 3 bases, and 9 bases lay in between. As DNA, the CDR3 is TGCGCCAGCAGTGAAGCCCGGTTCTACGAGCAGTACTTC. Protein sequence: CASSEARFYEQYF.

The chain recombines TRBV14 with TRBJ1-1; 11 bases line up with TRBD1. CDR3 length: 15 residues. J was trimmed by 4 bases and V by 4 bases; bases with no gene match: 5. The V gene's germline CDR1 is SGHDN and CDR2 FVKESK. The CDR3 region is CASSPWTGGFTEAFF. The CDR3 coding sequence is TGTGCCAGCAGCCCCTGGACAGGGGGCTTCACTGAAGCTTTCTTT.

The chain carries TRBV4-1 and TRBJ1-1; the match to TRBD1 covers 7 bases. The junction had 3 bases not matched to a gene; V was cut back by 4 bases and J by 1 base. This CDR3 spans 14 amino acids. Germline assignment: CDR1 MGHRA and CDR2 YSYEKL. In DNA form, the CDR3 reads TGCGCCAGCAGCCCCGGGACAGCGAACACTGAAGCTTTCTTT. This gives the protein CASSPGTANTEAFF.

The rearrangement joins TRBV4-1 to TRBJ2-1, with D perhaps TRBD1 (6 bases). V shed 2 bases and J shed 4 bases, with 12 bases lying between them. The CDR3 is made up of 15 amino acids. CDR1 is MGHRA and CDR2 is YSYEKL in the germline V gene. Here the CDR3 DNA reads TGCGCCAGCAGCCAACCCAGGGGAAGGTACAATGAGCAGTTCTTC. It yields the protein CASSQPRGRYNEQFF.

The chain joins TRBV6-5 to TRBJ1-5; no reliable D call. The V gene lost 5 bases and the J gene lost 4 bases, with 9 bases spanning the gap. The germline V gene encodes CDR1 MNHEY and CDR2 SVGAGI. The CDR3 runs 13 residues. CDR3 sequence: CASSRYRNQPQHF. Written as DNA, the CDR3 is TGTGCCAGCAGTCGTTACAGAAATCAGCCCCAGCATTTT.

Concerning this clone itself: The same CDR3 can be traced to other DNA sequences in this sample. The rearrangement links TRBV5-1 to TRBJ2-1; 7 bases line up with TRBD2. V lost 3 bases, J lost 1 base, and 4 bases stayed unmatched. The CDR3 contains 15 residues. The germline gives CDR1 SGHRS, CDR2 YFSETQ. CDR3 in DNA: TGCGCCAGCAGCTCCGGGGGGACGTCCTACAATGAGCAGTTCTTC. Encoded protein: CASSSGGTSYNEQFF. Variable domain in full (rest from reference TRBV5-1 and TRBJ2-1): KAGVTQTPRYLIKTRGQQVTLSCSPISGHRSVSWYQQTPGQGLQFLFEYFSETQRNKGNFPGRFSGRQFSNSRSEMNVSTLELGDSALYLCASSSGGTSYNEQFFGPGTRLTVL.

The genes are TRBV2 and TRBJ1-1, with a tentative D call TRBD1 (6 bases). The germline V gene has CDR1 SNHLY and CDR2 FYNNEI. CDR3 length: 11 residues. V gave up 6 bases and J gave up 8 bases, with 10 bases separating them. Here the CDR3 reads CASRITGEAFF. The CDR3 bases are TGTGCCAGCAGGATAACAGGGGAAGCTTTCTTT.

This clone was found a few times. The chain employs TRBV30 and TRBJ1-2; TRBD1 agrees at 9 bases. Trimming took 5 bases from V and 7 from J; bases not matched to a gene: 14. This CDR3 contains 15 residues. CDR1 and CDR2 (germline): GTSNPN, SVGIG (reference sequence). The CDR3 sequence is CAWFRDRALGGGYTF. The DNA for the CDR3 is TGTGCCTGGTTCCGGGACAGGGCCCTCGGAGGTGGCTACACCTTC.

The CDR3 loop is CASSILIQVSGNTIYF. The CDR3 bases are TGTGCCAGCAGCATCCTGATACAGGTCTCTGGAAACACCATATATTTT. V gene TRBV7-2 combines with J gene TRBJ1-3, with D tentatively TRBD1 (5 bases). V gave up 5 bases and J gave up 0 bases, with 14 bases separating them. The CDR3 has 16 amino acids. Germline loops: CDR1 SGHTA, CDR2 FQGNSA.

The chain recombines TRBV6-2 or TRBV6-3 with TRBJ1-5; D gene uncertain. Between the trimmed V and J ends, which lost 1 base and 7 bases, there was a span of 14 bases. This CDR3 region has 15 residues. Per the germline V gene, CDR1 is MNHEY and CDR2 is SVGEGT. The CDR3 here is CASSYWVGEEQPQHF. CDR3 coding DNA: TGTGCCAGCAGTTACTGGGTGGGTGAGGAGCAGCCCCAGCATTTT.

This sequence joins TRBV7-9 and TRBJ2-3; 10 bases align to TRBD2. This CDR3 has 19 residues. Losses at the gene ends were 5 bases for V and 0 bases for J; bases not matched to a gene: 14. Per germline, CDR1 SEHNR and CDR2 FQNEAQ (reference sequence). Here the CDR3 DNA reads TGTGCCAGCAGCGGGGACCTGAGCGGGGGGGCCACTAGCACAGATACGCAGTATTTT. Amino acid sequence: CASSGDLSGGATSTDTQYF.

The V gene is TRBV29-1, the J gene TRBJ1-2; 7 bases match TRBD1. The V gene's germline CDR1 is SQVTM and CDR2 ANQGSEA. The V segment lost 5 bases and the J segment 3 bases; nucleotides outside the gene matches: 9. The CDR3 is 14 residues long. In nucleotides, the CDR3 is TGCAGCGTTAGTCCCGGGACAGAATACTATGGCTACACCTTC. This translates into CSVSPGTEYYGYTF.

The chain has TRBV3-1 (or the pseudogene TRBV3-2) and TRBJ1-2; 7 nucleotides align to TRBD1. With V trimmed by 8 bases and J by 4 bases, 10 bases remained unmatched. Germline-derived CDR1 and CDR2 are LGHDT and YNNKEL (reference sequence). This CDR3 has 14 amino acids. CDR3 in amino acids: CASRNGTVAYGYTF. CDR3 DNA: TGTGCCAGCCGGAATGGGACAGTTGCCTATGGCTACACCTTC.

This sequence joins TRBV7-9 and TRBJ1-1; weak D call: TRBD1 (6 bases). The ends were cut back, 5 bases at V and 1 base at J, with 14 bases in the middle. This CDR3 has 15 residues. In germline, CDR1 is SEHNR, CDR2 FQNEAQ (reference sequence). CDR3 protein: CASSETTGQNTEAFF. The CDR3 DNA sequence: TGTGCCAGCAGCGAGACAACGGGACAGAACACTGAAGCTTTCTTT.